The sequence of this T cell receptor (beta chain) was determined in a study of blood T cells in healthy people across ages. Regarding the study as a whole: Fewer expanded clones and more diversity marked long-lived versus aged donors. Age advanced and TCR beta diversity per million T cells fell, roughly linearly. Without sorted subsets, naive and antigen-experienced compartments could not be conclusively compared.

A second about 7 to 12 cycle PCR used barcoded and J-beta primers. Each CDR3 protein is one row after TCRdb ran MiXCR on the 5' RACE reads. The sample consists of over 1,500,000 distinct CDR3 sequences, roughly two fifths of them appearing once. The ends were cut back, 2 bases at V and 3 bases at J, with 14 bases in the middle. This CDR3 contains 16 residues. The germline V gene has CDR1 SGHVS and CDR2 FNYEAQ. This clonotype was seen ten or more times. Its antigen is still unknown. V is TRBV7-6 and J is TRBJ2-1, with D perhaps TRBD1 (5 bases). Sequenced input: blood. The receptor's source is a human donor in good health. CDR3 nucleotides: TGTGCCAGCAGCTTAATCCGACAGAAAGTCTACAATGAGCAGTTCTTC. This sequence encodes CASSLIRQKVYNEQFF.